This T cell receptor (beta chain) originates from a study of tumor-infiltrating lymphocytes in localized non-small cell lung cancer. This clone has a handful of counts. Its target is unknown. This CDR3 is built from 15 residues. Germline assignment: CDR1 SGHTA and CDR2 FQGTGA. Trimming removed 3 bases from V and 5 bases from J; junction bases left unmatched: 6. Data came from immunoSEQ multiplex PCR; TCRdb stores just in-frame clones and leaves some out. This table has almost 5,000 clones, 66% appearing once. Points from the study as a whole: Available tissue quantity limited TCR sequencing to a patient subset. Tumor T-cell fraction from TCR sequencing was not associated with recurrence-free survival (p = 0.61). IM1 and IM2 tumors showed no difference in T-cell fraction. Compared with uninvolved lung, tumors showed higher T cell infiltration by TCRbeta sequencing.

This chain joins TRBV7-3 and TRBJ2-2; 7 bases are shared with TRBD2. Sequencing was performed on lung tumor tissue. This receptor was identified in a human donor with non-small cell lung cancer. The CDR3: CASSLSSGSTGELFF. The CDR3 DNA reads as TGTGCCAGCAGCTTGTCTAGCGGATCTACCGGGGAGCTGTTTTTT.